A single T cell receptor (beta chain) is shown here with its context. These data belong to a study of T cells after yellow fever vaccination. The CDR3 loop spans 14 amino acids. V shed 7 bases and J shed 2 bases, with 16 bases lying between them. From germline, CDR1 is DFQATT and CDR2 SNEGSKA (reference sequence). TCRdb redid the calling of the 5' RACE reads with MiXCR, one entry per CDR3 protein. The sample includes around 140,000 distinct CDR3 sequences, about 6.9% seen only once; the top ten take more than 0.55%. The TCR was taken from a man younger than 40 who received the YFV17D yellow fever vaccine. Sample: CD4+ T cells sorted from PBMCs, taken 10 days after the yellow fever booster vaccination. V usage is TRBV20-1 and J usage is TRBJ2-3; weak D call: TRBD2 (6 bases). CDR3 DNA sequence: TGCAGTGTCAGGCTCGGGAGCCTCACAGATACGCAGTATTTT. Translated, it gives CSVRLGSLTDTQYF.